The entry below gives a single TCR beta chain sequence along with its context. The antigen is unknown. This sample was taken from a study of cytomegalovirus exposure and HLA in healthy donors. In the study overall: From donors who were HLA-typed, an early data release held approximately 91 million unique TCRs.

PCR amplification relied on 60 Vbeta primers (plus 13 Jbeta primers). Assay used: immunoSEQ multiplex PCR; TCRdb lists only in-frame clones, some missing. The table lists about 160,000 clones. V lost 8 bases to trimming and J lost 5 bases; unmatched junction nucleotides: 11. Looked up from germline, CDR1 is MNHEY and CDR2 is SVGAGI. The CDR3 contains 15 residues. Study-level results: A previous analysis found most TCR beta V segments productive roughly 87% or roughly 30% of the time. The dataset shows that most TCR sequences were rare, while some public TCRs occurred in many donors. The authors considered a cluster of highly shared sequence variants likely to be a sequencing artifact.

Sequenced: PBMCs. The TCR was taken from a man aged 25-45 years in good health and CMV-seronegative. J is TRBJ2-2 and V is TRBV6-5; 7 nucleotides align to TRBD2. The CDR3 region has the DNA TGTGCCAGCTCGTCCGGCGGGAGAGCAACCGGGGAGCTGTTTTTT. Translating gives CASSSGGRATGELFF.